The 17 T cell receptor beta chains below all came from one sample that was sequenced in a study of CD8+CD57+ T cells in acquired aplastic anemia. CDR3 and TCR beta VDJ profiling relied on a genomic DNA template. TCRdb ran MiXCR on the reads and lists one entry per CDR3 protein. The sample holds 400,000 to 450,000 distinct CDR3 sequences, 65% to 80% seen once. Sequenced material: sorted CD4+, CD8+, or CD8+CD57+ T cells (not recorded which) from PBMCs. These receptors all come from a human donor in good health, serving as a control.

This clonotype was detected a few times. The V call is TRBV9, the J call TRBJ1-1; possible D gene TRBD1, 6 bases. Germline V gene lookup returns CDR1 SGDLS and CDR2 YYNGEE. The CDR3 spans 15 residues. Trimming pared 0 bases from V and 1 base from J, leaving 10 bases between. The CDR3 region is CASSVAEGGNTEAFF. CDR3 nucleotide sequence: TGTGCCAGCAGCGTAGCTGAGGGGGGGAACACTGAAGCTTTCTTT.

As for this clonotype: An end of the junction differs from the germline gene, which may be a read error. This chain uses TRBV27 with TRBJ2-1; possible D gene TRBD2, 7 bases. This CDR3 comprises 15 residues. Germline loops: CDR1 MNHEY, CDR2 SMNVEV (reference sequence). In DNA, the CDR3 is TGTGCCAGCAGGACTTGGCGGGGGCCCCCCGGTGAGCAGTCCTTC. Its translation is CASRTWRGPPGEQSF.

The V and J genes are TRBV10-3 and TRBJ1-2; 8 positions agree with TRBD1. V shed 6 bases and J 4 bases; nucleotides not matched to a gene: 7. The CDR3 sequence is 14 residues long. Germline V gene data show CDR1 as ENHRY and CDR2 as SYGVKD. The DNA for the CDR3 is TGTGCCATCAGCACGGACAGGGCTACCTATGGCTACACCTTC. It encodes CAISTDRATYGYTF.

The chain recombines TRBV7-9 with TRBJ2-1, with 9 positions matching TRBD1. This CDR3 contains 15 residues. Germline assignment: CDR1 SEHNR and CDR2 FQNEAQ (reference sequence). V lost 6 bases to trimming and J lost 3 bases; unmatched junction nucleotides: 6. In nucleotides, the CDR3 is TGTGCCAGCAGTCACCGGGACAGGGACTACAATGAGCAGTTCTTC. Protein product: CASSHRDRDYNEQFF. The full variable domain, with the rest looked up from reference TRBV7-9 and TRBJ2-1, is DTGVSQNPRHKITKRGQNVTFRCDPISEHNRLYWYRQTLGQGPEFLTYFQNEAQLEKSRLLSDRFSAERPKGSFSTLEIQRTEQGDSAMYLCASSHRDRDYNEQFFGPGTRLTVL.

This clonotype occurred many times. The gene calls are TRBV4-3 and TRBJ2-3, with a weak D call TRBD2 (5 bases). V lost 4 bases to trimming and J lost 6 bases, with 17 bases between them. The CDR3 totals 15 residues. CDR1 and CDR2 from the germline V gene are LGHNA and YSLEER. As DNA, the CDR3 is TGCGCCAGCAGCCCCAGAGCGGTTGGAGGTGATACGCAGTATTTT. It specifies CASSPRAVGGDTQYF.

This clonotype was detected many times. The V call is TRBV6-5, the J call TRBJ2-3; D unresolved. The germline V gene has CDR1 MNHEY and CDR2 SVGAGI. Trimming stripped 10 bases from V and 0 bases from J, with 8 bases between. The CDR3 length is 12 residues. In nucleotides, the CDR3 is TGTGCCACCGCAACCAGCACAGATACGCAGTATTTT. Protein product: CATATSTDTQYF.

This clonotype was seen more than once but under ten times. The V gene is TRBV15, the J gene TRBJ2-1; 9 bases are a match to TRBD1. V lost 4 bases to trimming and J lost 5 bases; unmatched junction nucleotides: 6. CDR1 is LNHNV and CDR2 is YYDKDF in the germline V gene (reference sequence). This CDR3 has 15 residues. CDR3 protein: CATSTFGTGNNEQFF. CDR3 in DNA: TGTGCCACCAGCACGTTCGGGACAGGGAACAATGAGCAGTTCTTC. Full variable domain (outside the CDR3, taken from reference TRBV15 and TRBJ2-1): DAMVIQNPRYQVTQFGKPVTLSCSQTLNHNVMYWYQQKSSQAPKLLFHYYDKDFNNEADTPDNFQSRRPNTSFCFLDIRSPGLGDTAMYLCATSTFGTGNNEQFFGPGTRLTVL.

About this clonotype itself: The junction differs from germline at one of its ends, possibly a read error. The CDR3 spells CASSNSSASVANVLTF. CDR3 DNA sequence: TGTGCCAGCAGCAACAGTTCAGCGTCTGTGGCCAACGTCCTGACTTTC. The rearrangement links TRBV7-2 to TRBJ2-6; D is unresolved. CDR3 length: 16 residues. CDR1 and CDR2 from the germline V gene are SGHTA and FQGNSA.

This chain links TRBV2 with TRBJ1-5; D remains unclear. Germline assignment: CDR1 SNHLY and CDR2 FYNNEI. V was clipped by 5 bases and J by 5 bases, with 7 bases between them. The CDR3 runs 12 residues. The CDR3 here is CASSYSDQPQHF. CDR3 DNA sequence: TGTGCCAGCAGTTATTCGGATCAGCCCCAGCATTTT.

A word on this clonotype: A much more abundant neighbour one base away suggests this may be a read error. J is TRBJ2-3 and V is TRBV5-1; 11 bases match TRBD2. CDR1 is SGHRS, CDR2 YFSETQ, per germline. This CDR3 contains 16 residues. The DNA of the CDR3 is TGCGCCAGCAGCTTGGTAGCGGGGGGGCCTCCAGATACGCGGTATTTT. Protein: CASSLVAGGPPDTRYF.

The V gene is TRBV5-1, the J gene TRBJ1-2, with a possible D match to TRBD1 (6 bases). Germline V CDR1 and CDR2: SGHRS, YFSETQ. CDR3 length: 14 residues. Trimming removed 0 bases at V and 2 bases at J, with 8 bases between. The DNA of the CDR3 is TGCGCCAGCAGCTTGGGGGGACAAAACTATGGCTACACCTTC. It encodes CASSLGGQNYGYTF.

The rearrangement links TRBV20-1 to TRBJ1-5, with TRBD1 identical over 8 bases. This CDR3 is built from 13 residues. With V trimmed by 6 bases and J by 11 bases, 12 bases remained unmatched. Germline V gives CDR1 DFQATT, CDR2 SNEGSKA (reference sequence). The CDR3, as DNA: TGCAGTGCCCCGACAGGGGATGGCTATGCCCAGCATTTT. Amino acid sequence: CSAPTGDGYAQHF.

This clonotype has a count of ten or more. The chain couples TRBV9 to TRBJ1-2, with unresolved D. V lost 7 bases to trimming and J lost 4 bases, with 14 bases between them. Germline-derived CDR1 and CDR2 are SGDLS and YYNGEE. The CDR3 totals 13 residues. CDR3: CASSRGRIYGYTF. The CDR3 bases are TGTGCCAGCTCCCGAGGCAGAATCTATGGCTACACCTTC. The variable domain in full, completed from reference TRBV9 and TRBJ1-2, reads DSGVTQTPKHLITATGQRVTLRCSPRSGDLSVYWYQQSLDQGLQFLIQYYNGEERAKGNILERFSAQQFPDLHSELNLSSLELGDSALYFCASSRGRIYGYTFGSGTRLTVV.

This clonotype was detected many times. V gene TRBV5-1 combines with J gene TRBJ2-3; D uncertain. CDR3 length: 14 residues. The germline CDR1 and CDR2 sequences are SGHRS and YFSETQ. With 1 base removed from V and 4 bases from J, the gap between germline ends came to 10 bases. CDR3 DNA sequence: TGCGCCAGCAGCTTGTCCAGCAACGCAGATACGCAGTATTTT. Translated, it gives CASSLSSNADTQYF. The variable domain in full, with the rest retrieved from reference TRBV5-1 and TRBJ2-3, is KAGVTQTPRYLIKTRGQQVTLSCSPISGHRSVSWYQQTPGQGLQFLFEYFSETQRNKGNFPGRFSGRQFSNSRSEMNVSTLELGDSALYLCASSLSSNADTQYFGPGTRLTVL.

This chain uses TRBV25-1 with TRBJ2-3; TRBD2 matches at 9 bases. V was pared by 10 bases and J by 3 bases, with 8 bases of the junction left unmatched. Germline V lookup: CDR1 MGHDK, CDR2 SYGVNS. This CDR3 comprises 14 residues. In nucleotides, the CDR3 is TGTGCCACCATGGCGGGAGGGAAGACAGATACGCAGTATTTT. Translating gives CATMAGGKTDTQYF.

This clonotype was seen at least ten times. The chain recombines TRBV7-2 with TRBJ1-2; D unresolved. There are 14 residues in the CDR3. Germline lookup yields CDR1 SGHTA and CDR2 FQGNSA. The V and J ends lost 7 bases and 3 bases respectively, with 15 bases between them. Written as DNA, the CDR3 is TGTGCCAGCACCCTAGCGGGGTACTACTATGGCTACACCTTC. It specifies CASTLAGYYYGYTF.

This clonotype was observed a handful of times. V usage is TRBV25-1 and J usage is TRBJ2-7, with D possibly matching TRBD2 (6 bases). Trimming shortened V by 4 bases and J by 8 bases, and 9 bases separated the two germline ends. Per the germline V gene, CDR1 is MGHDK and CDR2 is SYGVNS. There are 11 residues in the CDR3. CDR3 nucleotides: TGTGCCAGCAGTGTTGCGGGGAAGCAGTACTTC. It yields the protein CASSVAGKQYF.